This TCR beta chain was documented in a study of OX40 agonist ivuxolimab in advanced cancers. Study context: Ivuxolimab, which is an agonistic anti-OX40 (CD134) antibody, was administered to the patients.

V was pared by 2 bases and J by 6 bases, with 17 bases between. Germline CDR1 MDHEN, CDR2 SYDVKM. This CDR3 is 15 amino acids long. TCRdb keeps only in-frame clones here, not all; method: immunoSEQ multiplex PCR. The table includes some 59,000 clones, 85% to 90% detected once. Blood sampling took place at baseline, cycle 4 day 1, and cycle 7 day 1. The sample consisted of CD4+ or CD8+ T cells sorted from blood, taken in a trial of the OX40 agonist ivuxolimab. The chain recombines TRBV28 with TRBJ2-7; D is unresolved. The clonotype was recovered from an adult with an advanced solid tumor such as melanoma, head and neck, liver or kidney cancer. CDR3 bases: TGTGCCAGCAGTTTACCCCGCACTTCTGTTCGCGAGCAGTACTTC. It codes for CASSLPRTSVREQYF.